Presented here are 14 T cell receptor beta chains from one specimen sequenced in a study of cytomegalovirus exposure and HLA in healthy donors. Primers: 60 Vbeta forward and 13 Jbeta reverse. Produced via immunoSEQ multiplex PCR; TCRdb's table is partial and in-frame only. Of approximately 110,000 clones listed, 76% were seen once; the top ten hold 1.9%. The sample taken for sequencing was PBMCs. Every receptor here comes from a man between 50 and 59 years old in good health and CMV-seronegative.

The V and J genes are TRBV6-1 and TRBJ1-4; 8 bases map to TRBD1. V lost 6 bases, J lost 2 bases, and 5 bases stayed unmatched. The CDR3 totals 15 residues. The germline V gene has CDR1 MNHNS and CDR2 SASEGT. The CDR3: CASRGWTGTNEKLFF. DNA for the CDR3: TGTGCCAGCAGAGGATGGACAGGGACTAATGAAAAACTGTTTTTT.

The chain is built from TRBV5-1 and TRBJ2-7; 9 positions match TRBD1. Germline values: CDR1 SGHRS, CDR2 YFSETQ. V lost 4 bases, J lost 3 bases, and 5 bases stayed unmatched. The length of the CDR3 is 14 residues. As DNA, the CDR3 is TGCGCCAGCAGCACTGGGACAGGGAGCTACGAGCAGTACGTC. Translating it yields CASSTGTGSYEQYV.

This chain's CDR3 is CASSEPARETQYF. DNA for the CDR3: TGTGCCAGCAGTGAGCCCGCCAGGGAGACCCAGTACTTC. The genes are TRBV25-1 and TRBJ2-5; the D is unclear. From germline, CDR1 is MGHDK and CDR2 SYGVNS. CDR3 length equals 13 residues. Trimming left V 3 bases short and J 5 bases short, with 10 bases between.

This chain links TRBV28 with TRBJ2-3; no definite D call. The V gene's germline CDR1 is MDHEN and CDR2 SYDVKM. The CDR3 runs to 12 residues. The ends were cut back, 6 bases at V and 5 bases at J, with 9 bases in the middle. Written as DNA, the CDR3 is TGTGCCAGCAGCCTTGCGGTAGATACGCAGTATTTT. This translates into CASSLAVDTQYF.

This clone was seen just once. At one end the junction does not follow the germline gene, possibly because of a read error. This chain joins TRBV7-9 and TRBJ1-6, with TRBD1 as a possible D gene (5 bases). CDR1 is SEHNR and CDR2 is FQNEAQ in the germline V gene (reference sequence). The CDR3 is 13 residues long. The CDR3 loop is CSSSVYRNSPLHF. CDR3 sequence (DNA): TGTTCCAGCAGCGTTTACAGGAATTCACCCCTCCACTTT.

The chain couples TRBV5-1 to TRBJ2-7; D ambiguous. The CDR3 runs to 11 residues. Trimming cost V 3 bases and J 2 bases, with 3 bases left between them. Per the germline V gene, CDR1 is SGHRS and CDR2 is YFSETQ. The CDR3 sequence: CASSSTYEQYF. The CDR3 bases are TGCGCCAGCAGCTCCACCTACGAGCAGTACTTC.

This rearrangement joins TRBV4-1 to TRBJ1-1; 8 nucleotides agree with TRBD1. Germline V gene data show CDR1 as MGHRA and CDR2 as YSYEKL. The V segment lost 1 base and the J segment 2 bases; nucleotides outside the gene matches: 3. The CDR3 totals 15 residues. The CDR3 DNA is TGCGCCAGCAGCCAAGGGACAGGGTCCAACACTGAAGCTTTCTTT. It specifies CASSQGTGSNTEAFF.

The chain employs TRBV4-2 and TRBJ1-2, with no clear D. This CDR3 spans 13 amino acids. CDR1 is LGHNA and CDR2 is YNFKEQ in the germline V gene. Trimming removed 3 bases at V and 2 bases at J, with 7 bases between. CDR3 sequence: CASSQSENYGYTF. In nucleotides, the CDR3 is TGTGCCAGCAGCCAGAGTGAGAACTATGGCTACACCTTC.

V is TRBV7-2 and J is TRBJ1-2; D unclear. The CDR3 is 19 amino acids. Germline CDR1 reads SGHTA; CDR2 reads FQGNSA. Trimming cost V 1 base and J 4 bases, with 25 bases left between them. The CDR3 DNA reads as TGTGCCAGCAGCTTAGACTTTAGACTGAACCGGGAGCGGTTCTATGGCTACACCTTC. Translating gives CASSLDFRLNRERFYGYTF.

J is TRBJ1-2 and V is TRBV6-6, with 7 bases that match TRBD1. The V segment lost 0 bases and the J segment 4 bases; nucleotides outside the gene matches: 2. CDR3 length equals 14 residues. The germline CDR1 and CDR2 sequences are MNHNY and SVGAGI (reference sequence). This chain's CDR3 is CASSYSTGLYGYTF. The CDR3 coding sequence is TGTGCCAGCAGTTACTCGACAGGGCTCTATGGCTACACCTTC.

The chain couples TRBV21-1 to TRBJ2-2; the table's D call, TRBD2, has no DNA check behind it. TRBV21-1 is termed a pseudogene. The CDR3 is 16 residues long. CDR3 sequence: CASSTLLAGATGELFF. The DNA for the CDR3 is TGTGCCAGCAGCACTCTACTAGCGGGGGCCACCGGGGAGCTGTTTTTT.

The chain combines TRBV2 with TRBJ1-5; the D gene is possibly TRBD1 (6 bases). Trimming removed 6 bases at V and 4 bases at J, with 13 bases between. Germline CDR1 is SNHLY and CDR2 is FYNNEI. This CDR3 comprises 14 residues. The CDR3 is CASSPWDINQPQHF. DNA of the CDR3: TGTGCCAGCAGCCCTTGGGACATTAATCAGCCCCAGCATTTT.

The rearrangement uses TRBV11-2 and TRBJ1-1; D is perhaps TRBD1 (6 bases). The CDR3 contains 13 residues. Trimming cost V 8 bases and J 1 base, with 11 bases left between them. Germline V gene data show CDR1 as SGHAT and CDR2 as FQNNGV. The CDR3 region has the DNA TGTGCCAGCGGACAACAGGGGAACACTGAAGCTTTCTTT. Protein product: CASGQQGNTEAFF.

The V gene is TRBV2, the J gene TRBJ1-3; TRBD1 matches 9 bases. Germline CDR1 and CDR2: SNHLY and FYNNEI. The V gene end was trimmed by 5 bases and the J gene end by 3 bases; junction bases not matched to a gene: 5. The CDR3 extends over 15 amino acids. As DNA, the CDR3 is TGTGCCAGCAGTAGGGACAGGGCTTATGGAAACACCATATATTTT. This gives the protein CASSRDRAYGNTIYF.